This entry lists 7 T cell receptor beta chains sequenced from one sample in a study of T cell changes during pregnancy in multiple sclerosis. The data were produced by immunoSEQ multiplex PCR, yet TCRdb's version contains in-frame clones alone and is incomplete. The repertoire holds fewer than 150,000 clones, with about 95% as singletons. The input for sequencing was peripheral blood, taken after pregnancy. These receptors were obtained from a female donor with multiple sclerosis, enrolled in a pregnancy study.

The chain uses TRBV6-5 and TRBJ2-1; 12 nucleotides align to TRBD2. Germline V gene data show CDR1 as MNHEY and CDR2 as SVGAGI. The CDR3 runs to 16 residues. Germline trimming cut 2 bases from V and 6 bases from J; bases unmatched to any gene: 5. The CDR3 DNA follows: TGTGCCAGCAGTTACGGGGGACTAGCGGGTTCCAATGAGCAGTTCTTC. This sequence encodes CASSYGGLAGSNEQFF.

This chain uses TRBV9 with TRBJ1-5, with a possible D match to TRBD1 (5 bases). Trimming shortened V by 3 bases and J by 0 bases, and 10 bases separated the two germline ends. Germline values: CDR1 SGDLS, CDR2 YYNGEE. The CDR3 spans 15 residues. CDR3 protein: CASSASGGSNQPQHF. In nucleotides, the CDR3 is TGTGCCAGCAGCGCTTCGGGGGGTAGCAATCAGCCCCAGCATTTT.

V usage is TRBV18 and J usage is TRBJ2-7; TRBD2 is a possible D gene (5 bases). The germline gives CDR1 KGHSH, CDR2 LQKENI. The CDR3 covers 18 residues. V was cut by 3 bases and J by 4 bases, with 25 bases left in between. The CDR3 spells CASSPNMKISVQRYEQYF. The DNA for the CDR3 is TGTGCCAGCTCACCCAACATGAAGATTTCGGTTCAGCGGTACGAGCAGTACTTC.

The rearrangement joins TRBV28 to TRBJ2-7, with 8 nucleotides matching TRBD1. Germline loops: CDR1 MDHEN, CDR2 SYDVKM. CDR3 length: 14 amino acids. Trimming at V came to 7 bases and at J to 2 bases, leaving 7 bases not matched to a gene. CDR3 coding DNA: TGTGCCAGCACCCCGGACAGGGCGACCTACGAGCAGTACTTC. This gives the protein CASTPDRATYEQYF. The full variable domain, its missing parts supplied by reference TRBV28 and TRBJ2-7, is DVKVTQSSRYLVKRTGEKVFLECVQDMDHENMFWYRQDPGLGLRLIYFSYDVKMKEKGDIPEGYSVSREKKERFSLILESASTNQTSMYLCASTPDRATYEQYFGPGTRLTVT.

The chain combines TRBV5-1 with TRBJ2-7; 9 nucleotides line up with TRBD2. Losses at the gene ends were 5 bases for V and 5 bases for J; bases not matched to a gene: 20. The CDR3 is 18 amino acids. Germline V lookup: CDR1 SGHRS, CDR2 YFSETQ. CDR3 amino acids: CASRWAEGVAGVPNEQYF. DNA for the CDR3: TGCGCCAGCAGGTGGGCTGAAGGGGTAGCGGGAGTCCCTAACGAGCAGTACTTC.

Comments on this clone: Relative to the germline gene, one junction end is altered; a read error may explain this. The chain joins TRBV2 to TRBJ1-1; perhaps TRBD1 as D (5 bases). The germline CDR1 and CDR2 sequences are SNHLY and FYNNEI. The CDR3 runs to 11 residues. CDR3 sequence reads: CASREGSGAFF. The CDR3 region has the DNA TGTGCCAGCAGAGAAGGCTCAGGGGCTTTCTTT. The full variable domain, in which reference TRBV2 and TRBJ1-1 provide the parts outside the CDR3, is EPEVTQTPSHQVTQMGQEVILRCVPISNHLYFYWYRQILGQKVEFLVSFYNNEISEKSEIFDDQFSVERPDGSNFTLKIRSTKLEDSAMYFCASREGSGAFFGQGTRLTVV.

The V gene is TRBV2, the J gene TRBJ2-7; D may be TRBD2 (5 bases). V lost 6 bases to trimming and J lost 1 base, with 10 bases between them. The CDR3 spans 13 residues. Germline V CDR1 and CDR2: SNHLY, FYNNEI. The CDR3 protein is CASSEGESYEQYF. DNA for the CDR3: TGTGCCAGCAGCGAGGGAGAGTCCTACGAGCAGTACTTC.